This T cell receptor (beta chain) was retrieved from a study of shared clonotypes between healthy human individuals (dated by TCRdb to the early 2020s). With regard to the full study: The cohort included three men and a couple of women between 18 and 49 years of age. Different laboratories and diverse techniques were used to prepare libraries and sequence TCR repertoires, to increase sequencing depth and limit assay-specific biases. To estimate repertoire size and how much clonotypes are shared between individuals, the study performed deep sequencing of blood TCR repertoires from roughly five healthy adults. Per donor, leukapheresis produced somewhere between about 0.9 and 9.5 billion PBMCs. Per donor, three plates each were used for CD4 naive and CD4 memory, two for CD8 naive, and one for CD8 memory.

The germline V gene supplies CDR1 SGHTA and CDR2 FQGNSA. Between the V and J ends, shortened by 2 bases and 6 bases respectively, the junction contains 13 bases. The CDR3 measures 14 amino acids from cysteine to phenylalanine. The only DNA kept is the CDR3, 42 bases in frame from the first base. About this clone: Its recognized antigen is unknown. The sample holds no much larger clone one base away, and base qualities are not on file.

TCR CDR3 regions were amplified from genomic DNA by multiplex PCR using the deep immunoSEQ assay. For each cell subset, the extracted genomic DNA was distributed evenly across all wells of several immunoSEQ 96-well plates, and each plate served as one replicate. For sorted subsets, each replicate PCR was loaded with about 0.2 ug genomic DNA, equivalent to about 30,000 T cell genomes. The purified libraries were quantified using a Qubit 3.0 fluorometer, sized with a Bioanalyzer 2100, and then quantified again using the KAPA Library Quantification kit. Every immunoSEQ 96-well plate was sequenced on a separate single-read 150-cycle Illumina NextSeq 550 flow cell. As for how the authors treated the data: Because the immunoSEQ output held only junctional sequences and lacked quality scores, the filtering could not match the filtering applied to full-length reads. To assign V/J genes and CDR3, sequences were annotated against IMGT germline references using PyIR, a Python wrapper for IgBLAST v1.9. Any read was removed if the V/J assignment was weak (E-value above 1e-6), the CDR3 was missing, or the read contained stop codons, out-of-frame junctions, or ambiguous translated residues. V3J clonotypes were defined as sequences sharing an identical inferred V gene, J gene, and CDR3 amino acid sequence. To compute the percentage overlap between repertoires, the number of shared unique clonotypes was divided by the size of the smaller repertoire. Richness of each repertoire was evaluated using RTK rarefaction, the Chao1 estimator, and Recon v2.1 estimates of unobserved clonotypes. For all TCRbeta clonotypes obtained by the gDNA method from a handful of donors, generation probabilities were computed with OLGA. TCRdb provides this immuneACCESS table in a form limited to in-frame rearrangements. Some clones are lacking; in checked studies, under half of them reflect an unresolved V gene, and why the rest are absent is not known. V, J and clone size derive from that table, while D and trimming were established from the DNA sequence. For this sample the table gives under 650,000 clones, of which 90% to 97% were detected only once. The ten largest clones represent 0.05% to 0.07% of the sample.

General study outcomes and caveats: Larger estimated clonotype richness was generally found for naive subsets than for memory subsets. Based on pairwise subsampling, the degree of clonotype sharing among donors was expected to be affected by sequencing depth. Sharing across several donors was observed for approximately 5% of naive CD4, over 3% of naive CD8, about 2.3% of memory CD4, and approximately 0.41% of memory CD8 clonotypes. Incomplete sequencing was indicated by rarefaction of sorted-subset datasets, despite the large sequencing depth. Higher generation probabilities were observed for clonotypes shared by all four sorted-subset donors than for non-shared clonotypes. Sampling was limited to blood, and TCR repertoires in tissue likely differ from TCR repertoires in blood. The small number of donors limited the genetic and exposure-history diversity represented.

The donors were healthy, HIV-negative adults who had no recently reported acute infections or vaccinations. Only Caucasian adults living in Nashville, Tennessee, USA were represented among the donors. CD4+ T cells were enriched through magnetic negative selection, after which naive cells were positively selected on CD45RA and the remaining negative fraction served as the memory subset. Blood was obtained by leukapheresis, after which PBMCs were separated by Ficoll-Histopaque density gradient centrifugation and cryopreserved in liquid nitrogen vapor phase. Analytical flow cytometry was used to check the purity and quantity of every magnetically sorted T cell population. Each sorted fraction had its genomic DNA isolated and then quantified by UV absorbance on a Nanodrop 2000c.

Sequencing used naive CD4+ T cells sorted from blood. Explained via the paper, the cell subset or site label denotes: CD45RA+ positively selected. The chain is assembled from TRBV7-2 and TRBJ1-1; the D gene remains uncertain. This receptor was identified in a woman in her twenties or thirties in good health. The CDR3 region has the sequence CASSLNWAAPEAFF. The nucleotide sequence is TGTGCCAGCAGCTTAAATTGGGCAGCTCCTGAAGCTTTCTTT.